The 16 T cell receptor beta chains below all came from one sample that was sequenced in a study of blood T cell repertoires in COVID-19. Sequencing used immunoSEQ multiplex PCR; TCRdb keeps in-frame clones, though not all of them. In the table there are approximately 280,000 clones, less than 85% of which are singletons. Sequenced input: peripheral blood. The receptors were gathered from a human donor with COVID-19, enrolled during active disease. The donor label of this sample is uncertain.

This sequence joins TRBV4-2 and TRBJ2-7; D perhaps matches TRBD1 (6 bases). This CDR3 is 14 amino acids long. Germline loops: CDR1 LGHNA, CDR2 YNFKEQ. Trimming pared 0 bases from V and 2 bases from J, leaving 8 bases between. The CDR3 is CASSQEGAPYEQYF. CDR3 DNA: TGTGCCAGCAGCCAAGAGGGGGCACCCTACGAGCAGTACTTC.

Only one count was recorded for this clone. The chain has TRBV5-1 and TRBJ1-6; the D is unclear. With 4 bases removed from V and 7 bases from J, the gap between germline ends came to 18 bases. There are 16 residues in the CDR3. Germline CDR1 is SGHRS and CDR2 is YFSETQ. In DNA form, the CDR3 reads TGCGCCAGCAGCCTGGGTCCCGGGTCCGGGAATTCACCCCTCCACTTT. Amino acid sequence: CASSLGPGSGNSPLHF. Full variable domain (outside the CDR3, taken from reference TRBV5-1 and TRBJ1-6): KAGVTQTPRYLIKTRGQQVTLSCSPISGHRSVSWYQQTPGQGLQFLFEYFSETQRNKGNFPGRFSGRQFSNSRSEMNVSTLELGDSALYLCASSLGPGSGNSPLHFGNGTRLTVT.

The chain joins TRBV25-1 to TRBJ2-2; 9 nucleotides agree with TRBD1. CDR1 and CDR2 (germline): MGHDK, SYGVNS. V lost 7 bases and J lost 6; bases outside the gene matches: 6. The CDR3 is made up of 14 amino acids. The CDR3 sequence is CASTRTGAPGELFF. The CDR3 nucleotides are TGTGCCAGCACCAGGACAGGGGCCCCCGGGGAGCTGTTTTTT.

Comments on this clone: This sample includes further DNA sequences coding for the same CDR3. The rearrangement links TRBV7-9 to TRBJ1-1, with D possibly being TRBD1 (6 bases). The CDR3 has 14 amino acids. The V end lost 3 bases, the J end lost 5 bases, and 13 bases lay between the germline ends. CDR1 is SEHNR and CDR2 is FQNEAQ in the germline V gene (reference sequence). The CDR3 loop reads CASSFGGLGTEAFF. CDR3 nucleotides: TGTGCCAGCAGCTTCGGGGGGCTGGGGACTGAAGCTTTCTTT.

The chain recombines TRBV6-5 with TRBJ2-3; 11 bases map to TRBD2. The CDR3 contains 15 residues. V dropped 6 bases and J dropped 7; count of bases not matched to a gene: 9. From germline, CDR1 is MNHEY and CDR2 SVGAGI. CDR3 nucleotides: TGTGCCAGCAGCCCCTTAGCGGGAGGGCCGAATACGCAGTATTTT. It translates to CASSPLAGGPNTQYF.

This rearrangement joins TRBV13 to TRBJ2-1, with 7 bases that match TRBD2. V trimming: 4 bases; J trimming: 4 bases; junction bases outside the gene matches: 16. The CDR3 is 18 residues long. Germline CDR1 is PRHDT and CDR2 is FYEKMQ (reference sequence). Here the CDR3 DNA reads TGTGCCAGCAGCTCCATCGCCATTGTAGCGGGTGGGTACAATGAGCAGTTCTTC. This encodes CASSSIAIVAGGYNEQFF.

The chain combines TRBV6-6 with TRBJ1-5, with D perhaps TRBD1 (5 bases). Trimming shortened V by 7 bases and J by 3 bases, and 10 bases separated the two germline ends. CDR1 MNHNY and CDR2 SVGAGI come from the germline V gene (reference sequence). The CDR3 has 13 amino acids. The CDR3 bases are TGTGCCAGCACCCAAGGGGCCAATCAGCCCCAGCATTTT. This translates into CASTQGANQPQHF.

In regard to this clone: Other DNA variants within this sample encode the same CDR3. The chain recombines TRBV30 with TRBJ2-1; maybe TRBD2 (5 bases). The CDR3 loop spans 16 amino acids. Trimming removed 0 bases at V and 0 bases at J, with 12 bases between. Germline V gene lookup returns CDR1 GTSNPN and CDR2 SVGIG (reference sequence). The CDR3 sequence: CAWSVETTSSYNEQFF. CDR3 DNA: TGTGCCTGGAGTGTAGAGACTACCAGCTCCTACAATGAGCAGTTCTTC.

This clone was seen once. The rearrangement joins TRBV10-3 to TRBJ2-5; possibly TRBD2 for D (6 bases). The CDR3 spans 11 residues. Germline V lookup: CDR1 ENHRY, CDR2 SYGVKD. Trimming shortened V by 11 bases and J by 5 bases, and 12 bases separated the two germline ends. For the CDR3, the DNA is TGTGCCGGAGGGTCAAGGGAGACCCAGTACTTC. Protein product: CAGGSRETQYF.

The J gene is TRBJ2-3, the V gene TRBV29-1; 8 bases are shared with TRBD2. The CDR3 runs to 15 residues. CDR1 and CDR2 (germline): SQVTM, ANQGSEA. Trimming at V came to 5 bases and at J to 2 bases, leaving 9 bases not matched to a gene. Here the CDR3 reads CSVLLAGGYTDTQYF. In nucleotides, the CDR3 is TGCAGCGTTCTTCTAGCGGGCGGATACACAGATACGCAGTATTTT.

In this sample, this clone turned up a few times. This chain connects TRBV19 to TRBJ2-7; 8 bases line up with TRBD1. The CDR3 contains 14 residues. Trimming removed 5 bases from V and 3 bases from J; junction bases left unmatched: 6. Germline assignment: CDR1 LNHDA and CDR2 SQIVND (reference sequence). The CDR3 spells CASSWTGRNYEQYF. Written as DNA, the CDR3 is TGTGCCAGTAGTTGGACAGGGAGAAACTACGAGCAGTACTTC.

The chain has TRBV14 and TRBJ2-1; the D is unclear. Germline V gene sequence: CDR1 SGHDN, CDR2 FVKESK. The CDR3 is made up of 12 amino acids. Trimming cost V 4 bases and J 9 bases, with 10 bases left between them. The CDR3 nucleotides read TGTGCCAGCAGCCTCCCTAGTGCTGAGCAGTTCTTC. It codes for CASSLPSAEQFF.

This sequence joins TRBV3-1 (or the pseudogene TRBV3-2) and TRBJ1-1; 7 positions agree with TRBD1. Germline trimming cut 3 bases from V and 5 bases from J; bases unmatched to any gene: 9. CDR3 length: 15 residues. The germline CDR1 and CDR2 sequences are LGHDT and YNNKEL (reference sequence). The CDR3 is CASSHHRGPGTEAFF. In DNA, the CDR3 is TGTGCCAGCAGCCATCACAGGGGCCCGGGGACTGAAGCTTTCTTT.

This clone appeared once. V and J are TRBV19 and TRBJ2-2; 11 positions match TRBD2. The CDR3 is 16 residues long. Per the germline V gene, CDR1 is LNHDA and CDR2 is SQIVND (reference sequence). J gave up 5 bases and V 4 bases, and 6 bases lay outside the gene matches. This CDR3 is CASSRLAGLGTGELFF. Written as DNA, the CDR3 is TGTGCCAGTAGTAGACTAGCGGGACTCGGGACCGGGGAGCTGTTTTTT. Full variable domain (rest looked up from reference TRBV19 and TRBJ2-2): DGGITQSPKYLFRKEGQNVTLSCEQNLNHDAMYWYRQDPGQGLRLIYYSQIVNDFQKGDIAEGYSVSREKKESFPLTVTSAQKNPTAFYLCASSRLAGLGTGELFFGEGSRLTVL.

Written as DNA, the CDR3 is TGTGCCATCAGCGTCGAAGAGACCCAGTACTTC. Translated, it gives CAISVEETQYF. The gene calls are TRBV10-3 and TRBJ2-5, with no clear D. The CDR3 consists of 11 residues. The germline CDR1 and CDR2 sequences are ENHRY and SYGVKD. Trimming took off 6 bases at V and 3 bases at J, with 5 bases between the two ends.

V is TRBV5-4 and J is TRBJ2-2; D remains unclear. Germline-derived CDR1 and CDR2 are SGHNT and YYREEE (reference sequence). This CDR3 is built from 13 residues. V lost 4 bases and J 4 bases, leaving 8 bases between the germline ends. In DNA form, the CDR3 reads TGTGCCAGCAGCCTAGATGGCACCGGGGAGCTGTTTTTT. Translated: CASSLDGTGELFF.